The 22 T cell receptor beta chains below come from one sample, sequenced in a study of T cells in Graves' hyperthyroidism and ophthalmopathy. From RNA transcripts, TCR beta CDR3 regions were amplified. With the HTBI primer set, the TCR CDR3 went through a first round of RT-PCR. TCRdb re-analysed the multiplex PCR reads in MiXCR, keeping a single row per CDR3 protein. The sample has 450,000 to 600,000 distinct CDR3 sequences; 13% to 15% are singletons. Sequenced material: blood. The receptors here all came from a woman aged 35 to 49 with Graves' hyperthyroidism.

V gene TRBV6-2 or TRBV6-3 combines with J gene TRBJ1-2, with a possible D match to TRBD1 (6 bases). This CDR3 is 13 amino acids long. Germline values: CDR1 MNHEY, CDR2 SVGEGT. Trimming took off 7 bases at V and 4 bases at J, with 13 bases between the two ends. The chain's CDR3 is CASTQTGSYGYTF. The CDR3 bases are TGTGCCAGCACCCAGACAGGAAGCTATGGCTACACCTTC.

V gene TRBV10-2 combines with J gene TRBJ2-1, with D tentatively TRBD1 (6 bases). V was clipped by 8 bases and J by 7 bases, with 12 bases between them. The CDR3 spans 12 residues. Germline lookup yields CDR1 WSHSY and CDR2 SAAADI. The CDR3 loop reads CASWGHGNEQFF. The CDR3, as DNA: TGCGCCAGCTGGGGGCACGGTAATGAGCAGTTCTTC.

This clonotype was detected only a few times. This chain uses TRBV2 with TRBJ1-2, with D uncertain. The CDR3 has 12 amino acids. V shed 2 bases and J shed 4 bases, with 5 bases lying between them. Germline V CDR1 and CDR2: SNHLY, FYNNEI. The CDR3 bases are TGTGCCAGCAGTGAATACAGCTATGGCTACACCTTC. It is translated as CASSEYSYGYTF.

A few counts support this clonotype. The gene calls are TRBV10-3 and TRBJ1-5; TRBD1 matches 8 bases. Germline V gene lookup returns CDR1 ENHRY and CDR2 SYGVKD. With V trimmed by 6 bases and J by 1 base, 8 bases remained unmatched. The CDR3 sequence is 16 residues long. CDR3 nucleotides: TGTGCCATCAGCGAGGGACAGGCCATAAGCAATCAGCCCCAGCATTTT. Amino acid sequence: CAISEGQAISNQPQHF.

The chain couples TRBV9 to TRBJ2-2; 8 positions match TRBD1. This CDR3 spans 21 amino acids. CDR1 is SGDLS, CDR2 YYNGEE, per germline. V gave up 0 bases and J gave up 0 bases; unmatched junction bases: 16. The DNA for the CDR3 is TGTGCCAGCAGCGTAGAGCTGCGGACAGGGTTTATGGCGGCGAACACCGGGGAGCTGTTTTTT. Its protein is CASSVELRTGFMAANTGELFF.

In its sample, this clonotype was seen many times. V is TRBV11-2 and J is TRBJ2-7, with D perhaps matching TRBD1 (5 bases). The CDR3 loop spans 13 amino acids. The ends were cut back, 5 bases at V and 4 bases at J, with 12 bases in the middle. CDR1 SGHAT and CDR2 FQNNGV come from the germline V gene. DNA for the CDR3: TGTGCCAGCAGCCAGGGATCCCTGTACGAGCAGTACTTC. Translated, it gives CASSQGSLYEQYF.

This clonotype was counted many times. This chain connects TRBV11-2 to TRBJ2-1; TRBD2 matches 14 bases. This CDR3 comprises 17 residues. V gave up 1 base and J gave up 8 bases; unmatched junction bases: 7. In germline, CDR1 is SGHAT, CDR2 FQNNGV. The CDR3 is CASSLVGGLAGVHEQFF. In DNA, the CDR3 is TGTGCCAGCAGCTTAGTTGGGGGACTAGCGGGAGTACATGAGCAGTTCTTC.

This clonotype was recorded at least ten times. The chain employs TRBV5-5 and TRBJ1-1, with no clear D. Deletions cut 4 bases from V and 1 base from J, with 8 bases between. The CDR3 has 13 residues. Germline CDR1 and CDR2: SGHKS and YYEKEE (reference sequence). The CDR3 bases are TGTGCCAGCAGCAGTTACCCGAACACTGAAGCTTTCTTT. This sequence encodes CASSSYPNTEAFF.

This rearrangement joins TRBV11-2 to TRBJ2-2; TRBD1 is a possible D gene (5 bases). Per germline, CDR1 SGHAT and CDR2 FQNNGV. V dropped 3 bases and J dropped 2 bases, with 10 bases sitting between them. CDR3 length: 15 amino acids. CDR3 coding DNA: TGTGCCAGCAGCTTTTTTCAGGGAAACACCGGGGAGCTGTTTTTT. This encodes CASSFFQGNTGELFF.

This clonotype was found a few times. The J gene is TRBJ1-4, the V gene TRBV7-9; 7 positions match TRBD1. Trimming removed 1 base from V and 3 bases from J; junction bases left unmatched: 8. From germline, CDR1 is SEHNR and CDR2 FQNEAQ (reference sequence). The CDR3 is made up of 17 amino acids. The CDR3 DNA reads TGTGCCAGCAGCTTAGGAGGCCAGGGGGTGGCTAATGAAAAACTGTTTTTT. Amino acid sequence: CASSLGGQGVANEKLFF.

This clonotype occurred many times. The chain carries TRBV16 and TRBJ1-2; D not certain. CDR3 length equals 15 residues. From germline, CDR1 is KGHSY and CDR2 FQNENV. V lost 2 bases and J lost 2, with 12 bases in between. The CDR3 DNA reads TGTGCCAGCAGCCAACTGGCCAGTTCGAACTATGGCTACACCTTC. It specifies CASSQLASSNYGYTF.

CDR3 DNA: TGTGCCAGTAGCGGACAGGGTTTTCTACAAGAGACCCAGTACTTC. This translates into CASSGQGFLQETQYF. The chain uses TRBV19 and TRBJ2-5; TRBD1 matches 8 bases. Trimming removed 6 bases from V and 2 bases from J; junction bases left unmatched: 8. The germline V gene encodes CDR1 LNHDA and CDR2 SQIVND (reference sequence). The CDR3 extends over 15 amino acids.

In this sample, this clonotype turned up many times. This chain links TRBV3-1 with TRBJ2-7; 13 nucleotides line up with TRBD2. J lost 2 bases, V lost 0 bases, and 1 base had no gene match. The CDR3 runs to 16 residues. In germline, CDR1 is LGHDT, CDR2 YNNKEL (reference sequence). The CDR3 DNA is TGTGCCAGCAGCCAAGAGGGACTAGCGGGACCCTACGAGCAGTACTTC. Protein: CASSQEGLAGPYEQYF.

The chain carries TRBV5-4 and TRBJ1-2; possible D gene TRBD1, 6 bases. The CDR3 is 15 amino acids. Trimming left V 0 bases short and J 4 bases short, with 13 bases between. CDR1 and CDR2 (germline): SGHNT, YYREEE (reference sequence). The DNA for the CDR3 is TGTGCCAGCAGCTTGGAAGGGGGGCTGGGCTATGGCTACACCTTC. As protein: CASSLEGGLGYGYTF.

This clonotype was counted many times. The chain is built from TRBV20-1 and TRBJ2-2; D possibly corresponds to TRBD2 (7 bases). The CDR3 consists of 18 residues. Germline CDR1 reads DFQATT; CDR2 reads SNEGSKA (reference sequence). V was clipped by 3 bases and J by 4 bases, with 24 bases between them. DNA of the CDR3: TGCAGTGCTAGGCCCTCACCTGGGGGCGGGAGCGTCACCGGGGAGCTGTTTTTT. Residues: CSARPSPGGGSVTGELFF.

This clonotype was detected many times. This chain's CDR3 is CASSRPLGDEQFF. The DNA for the CDR3 is TGTGCCAGCAGTCGACCTCTAGGGGATGAGCAGTTCTTC. V gene TRBV6-1 combines with J gene TRBJ2-1; D perhaps matches TRBD1 (5 bases). CDR1 is MNHNS, CDR2 SASEGT, per germline. V lost 5 bases, J lost 8 bases, and 13 bases lay in between. The CDR3 is made up of 13 amino acids.

This clonotype was seen many times. V gene TRBV27 combines with J gene TRBJ1-2; no clear D. Germline lookup yields CDR1 MNHEY and CDR2 SMNVEV (reference sequence). V lost 6 bases and J lost 2, with 10 bases in between. The CDR3 sequence is 13 residues long. The CDR3 bases are TGTGCCAGCAGCCCCTCGGACAACTATGGCTACACCTTC. It specifies CASSPSDNYGYTF.

Many counts were recorded for this clonotype. The rearrangement links TRBV12-3 or TRBV12-4 to TRBJ1-3; 7 bases map to TRBD1. The ends lost 3 bases at V and 2 bases at J; junction bases unmatched: 1. CDR3 size: 14 residues. This CDR3 reads CASSLGTAGNTIYF. Here the CDR3 DNA reads TGTGCCAGCAGTTTGGGGACAGCTGGAAACACCATATATTTT.

This clonotype has just a few counts. DNA of the CDR3: TGTGCCAGTAGTTCCGCCCGGGACTGGCCTCGAAACACCGGGGAGCTGTTTTTT. Amino acids: CASSSARDWPRNTGELFF. The chain couples TRBV19 to TRBJ2-2; the D gene is possibly TRBD2 (6 bases). Trimming left V 5 bases short and J 2 bases short, with 21 bases between. This CDR3 is 18 amino acids long. CDR1 is LNHDA and CDR2 is SQIVND in the germline V gene (reference sequence). Together with reference TRBV19 and TRBJ2-2, the CDR3 gives the full variable domain: DGGITQSPKYLFRKEGQNVTLSCEQNLNHDAMYWYRQDPGQGLRLIYYSQIVNDFQKGDIAEGYSVSREKKESFPLTVTSAQKNPTAFYLCASSSARDWPRNTGELFFGEGSRLTVL.

This clonotype has a handful of counts. CDR3 loop: CASSEIHRANEKLFF. CDR3 DNA: TGTGCCAGCAGTGAGATCCACAGGGCAAATGAAAAACTGTTTTTT. The gene calls are TRBV2 and TRBJ1-4, with D possibly matching TRBD1 (6 bases). The V end lost 3 bases, the J end lost 5 bases, and 13 bases lay between the germline ends. CDR3 length equals 15 residues. The germline V gene encodes CDR1 SNHLY and CDR2 FYNNEI.

This clonotype has at least ten counts. The gene calls are TRBV5-1 and TRBJ2-7; TRBD2 matches 9 bases. J gave up 6 bases and V 2 bases, and 12 bases lay outside the gene matches. This CDR3 spans 16 amino acids. CDR1 and CDR2 from the germline V gene are SGHRS and YFSETQ. CDR3 bases: TGCGCCAGCAGCTTAGCGGCGGGAGGGCCTTTCTCCGAGCAGTACTTC. It specifies CASSLAAGGPFSEQYF. Filled out from reference TRBV5-1 and TRBJ2-7, the complete variable domain reads KAGVTQTPRYLIKTRGQQVTLSCSPISGHRSVSWYQQTPGQGLQFLFEYFSETQRNKGNFPGRFSGRQFSNSRSEMNVSTLELGDSALYLCASSLAAGGPFSEQYFGPGTRLTVT.

The gene calls are TRBV6-4 and TRBJ2-3; possibly TRBD2 for D (5 bases). The V gene lost 0 bases and the J gene lost 1 base, with 8 bases spanning the gap. The CDR3 covers 15 residues. Germline CDR1 is MRHNA and CDR2 is SNTAGT. The CDR3 reads CASSDSYGGTDTQYF. CDR3 DNA: TGTGCCAGCAGTGACTCGTACGGGGGCACAGATACGCAGTATTTT.